This is a list of T cell receptor beta chains from one sample in a study of metastatic and nonmetastatic thyroid tumors. MiXCR reprocessed the PCR reads for TCRdb. This sample carries roughly 81,000 clones, approximately 9% of them seen once, and the ten largest clones take around 8.5%. Sequencing used blood. The receptors come from a female donor with papillary thyroid cancer or a benign thyroid nodule (not recorded which). Some clones in this sample may be carry-over from other donors' samples. The CDR3 runs from the conserved cysteine through the conserved F or W. A D gene is named only where the DNA matches it firmly. The listing skips clone size in some rows; elsewhere it reads once, few, many or a size class.

clone size,J gene,V gene,D gene,CDR3 protein,CDR3 DNA
many,TRBJ1-2,TRBV9,-,CASSDPQGYTF,TGTGCCAGCAGCGATCCGCAGGGCTACACCTTC
many,TRBJ2-5,TRBV7-9,TRBD2,CASSLLAGEETQYF,TGTGCCAGCAGCTTACTAGCGGGGGAAGAGACCCAGTACTTC
many,TRBJ2-2,TRBV5-6,-,CASSVGGVLTGELFF,TGTGCCAGCAGCGTCGGGGGAGTTCTCACCGGGGAGCTGTTTTTT
few,TRBJ2-7,TRBV5-4,-,CASSSAATPPYEQYF,TGTGCCAGCAGCTCGGCAGCCACCCCCCCCTACGAGCAGTACTTC
many,TRBJ1-2,TRBV5-1,-,CASSLDEYYGYTF,TGCGCCAGCAGCTTGGACGAGTACTATGGCTACACCTTC
many,TRBJ2-5,TRBV6-5,-,CASSYSAFRETQYF,TGTGCCAGCAGTTACTCGGCGTTTCGGGAGACCCAGTACTTC
few,TRBJ2-1,TRBV12-3/TRBV12-4,-,CASSPYDEQFF,TGTGCCAGCAGTCCCTACGACGAGCAGTTCTTC
many,TRBJ2-7,TRBV5-1,TRBD1,CASSPGTGRKPYEQYF,TGCGCCAGCAGCCCCGGGACAGGGAGAAAACCCTACGAGCAGTACTTC
many,TRBJ2-7,TRBV7-2,TRBD2,CARLQRGPSYEQYF,TGTGCCAGACTCCAGCGGGGGCCGTCCTACGAGCAGTACTTC
many,TRBJ1-2,TRBV25-1,-,CASSEQGWSGYTF,TGTGCCAGCAGTGAACAGGGATGGAGTGGCTACACCTTC
many,TRBJ2-3,TRBV30,-,CAWGPGWTQYF,TGTGCCTGGGGACCAGGGTGGACGCAGTATTTT
-,TRBJ1-5,TRBV5-1,TRBD1,CASSLGSRDRVNQPQHF,TGCGCCAGCAGCTTGGGATCCCGGGACAGGGTCAATCAGCCCCAGCATTTT
many,TRBJ1-4,TRBV28,-,CASSPQTGGREKLFF,TGTGCCAGCAGTCCCCAGACAGGCGGCAGGGAAAAACTGTTTTTT
-,TRBJ1-2,TRBV11-3,-,CASSLDLGLNYGYTF,TGTGCCAGCAGCTTAGATCTGGGACTAAACTATGGCTACACCTTC
few,TRBJ1-1,TRBV6-1,TRBD1,CASIDDRGNTEAFF,TGTGCCAGCATCGACGACAGGGGAAACACTGAAGCCTTCTTT
many,TRBJ2-7,TRBV27,TRBD1,CASSLLRTGGYEQYF,TGTGCCAGCAGTTTACTAAGGACAGGGGGTTACGAGCAGTACTTC
-,TRBJ1-2,TRBV5-1,TRBD1,CASSPGQGKTRYGYTF,TGCGCCAGCAGCCCGGGACAGGGAAAGACTCGGTATGGCTACACCTTC
few,TRBJ1-1,TRBV6-1,TRBD1,CATKGQGTGEAFF,TGTGCCACTAAGGGACAGGGGACAGGTGAAGCTTTCTTT
many,TRBJ2-3,TRBV7-3,TRBD2,CASSRTSGPASTDTQYF,TGTGCCAGCAGCCGGACTAGCGGCCCGGCCAGCACAGATACGCAGTATTTT
many,TRBJ1-2,TRBV19,-,CASSTSSTSRGLPPDGYTF,TGTGCCAGTAGTACGTCGTCGACTTCCAGGGGACTACCCCCCGACGGCTACACCTTC
few,TRBJ2-7,TRBV15,-,CATSREALSSYEQYF,TGTGCCACCAGCAGAGAAGCCCTGAGCTCCTACGAGCAGTACTTC
many,TRBJ2-1,TRBV12-3/TRBV12-4,-,CASGRENEQFF,TGTGCCAGCGGTCGGGAGAATGAGCAGTTCTTC
many,TRBJ1-4,TRBV9,-,CASSYLDSEKLFF,TGTGCCAGCAGCTACTTGGACAGCGAAAAACTGTTTTTT
-,TRBJ2-7,TRBV3-1,-,CASSQGSSYEQYF,TGTGCCAGCAGCCAAGGAAGTTCCTACGAACAGTACTTC
many,TRBJ2-5,TRBV27,TRBD2,CASSFGLAGAQETQYF,TGTGCCAGCAGTTTTGGGCTAGCGGGGGCACAAGAGACCCAGTACTTC
many,TRBJ1-6,TRBV2,TRBD1,CASGGDRANSPLHF,TGTGCCAGCGGGGGAGACAGGGCTAATTCACCCCTCCACTTT
-,TRBJ1-4,TRBV30,-,CAFKRLNEKLFF,TGTGCCTTCAAACGACTTAATGAAAAACTGTTTTTT
many,TRBJ2-2,TRBV11-1,-,CASSLRQLSNTGELFF,TGTGCCAGCAGCCTCCGACAGCTATCGAACACCGGGGAGCTGTTTTTT
few,TRBJ2-3,TRBV6-1,-,CASSEAGSSTVTQYF,TGTGCCAGCAGTGAGGCCGGCTCTTCCACAGTTACGCAGTATTTT
many,TRBJ1-2,TRBV6-1,TRBD1,CASRPTGDGYTF,TGTGCCAGCAGGCCCACAGGGGATGGCTACACCTTC
many,TRBJ2-7,TRBV24-1,TRBD2,CATSDLPFSGGQRPYEQYF,TGTGCCACCAGTGATTTGCCCTTTAGCGGGGGACAGCGGCCCTACGAGCAGTACTTC
many,TRBJ2-3,TRBV7-3,TRBD2,CASSPTGGEFTDTQYF,TGTGCCAGCAGCCCTACGGGGGGGGAGTTCACAGATACGCAGTATTTT
many,TRBJ2-5,TRBV20-1,-,CSARDLAGAEETQYF,TGCAGTGCTAGAGATCTTGCGGGGGCCGAAGAGACCCAGTACTTC
many,TRBJ2-7,TRBV6-1,-,CASSLGGQAYEQYF,TGTGCCAGCAGCCTGGGGGGACAAGCCTACGAGCAGTACTTC
many,TRBJ1-4,TRBV9,-,CASSVGDFNEKLFF,TGTGCCAGCAGCGTAGGAGACTTTAATGAAAAACTGTTTTTT
-,TRBJ2-5,TRBV29-1,-,CSVEYSGTQETQYF,TGCAGCGTTGAGTATTCGGGCACCCAAGAGACACAGTACTTC